The 14 T cell receptor beta chains below were found in one sample sequenced in a study of T cells in Graves' hyperthyroidism and ophthalmopathy. The TCR beta CDR3 regions underwent amplification using RNA transcripts as the source. A set of HTBI primers served as the primers for a first-round RT-PCR of the TCR CDR3. TCRdb passed the multiplex PCR reads through MiXCR, listing each CDR3 protein once. The repertoire holds over 250,000 distinct CDR3 sequences, with around 20% as singletons. Sequencing was done on a sample of blood. The origin of the receptors is a man aged 30 to 45 with Graves' ophthalmopathy.

There are a few counts of this clonotype. The chain recombines TRBV29-1 with TRBJ2-4; 9 bases align to TRBD2. The CDR3 extends over 16 amino acids. In germline, CDR1 is SQVTM, CDR2 ANQGSEA. J gave up 0 bases and V 4 bases, and 7 bases lay outside the gene matches. Here the CDR3 DNA reads TGCAGCGTTGGGGCTAGCGGGGAAATAGCCAAAAACATTCAGTACTTC. The encoded protein is CSVGASGEIAKNIQYF.

In this sample, this clonotype turned up a few times. The chain links TRBV6-1 to TRBJ2-1, with 11 bases matching TRBD2. There are 16 residues in the CDR3. Trimming at V came to 5 bases and at J to 5 bases, leaving 8 bases not matched to a gene. CDR1 and CDR2 from the germline V gene are MNHNS and SASEGT. The CDR3 coding sequence is TGTGCCAGCAGTCTAACCGGGACTAGCGGCCACAATGAGCAGTTCTTC. Translation gives CASSLTGTSGHNEQFF.

This clonotype has at least ten counts. CDR3: CASGLERGTQYF. The CDR3 DNA reads TGTGCTAGTGGTTTGGAAAGAGGGACCCAGTACTTC. The rearrangement links TRBV12-5 to TRBJ2-5; D call uncertain. Trimming cost V 1 base and J 7 bases, with 7 bases left between them. The CDR3 consists of 12 residues. Germline V CDR1 and CDR2: LGHNT, FRNRAP.

This clonotype was recorded many times. The chain has TRBV20-1 and TRBJ1-1; D might be TRBD1 (5 bases). The V gene lost 0 bases and the J gene lost 3 bases, with 11 bases spanning the gap. The germline V gene has CDR1 DFQATT and CDR2 SNEGSKA (reference sequence). The length of the CDR3 is 14 residues. For the CDR3, the DNA is TGCAGTGCTAGAGATGTTGGGGGGGACACTGAAGCTTTCTTT. Its translation is CSARDVGGDTEAFF.

The V and J genes are TRBV28 and TRBJ1-4, with D possibly matching TRBD1 (5 bases). This CDR3 region has 15 residues. V was clipped by 3 bases and J by 8 bases, with 16 bases between them. Germline lookup yields CDR1 MDHEN and CDR2 SYDVKM. CDR3 loop: CASSLMFGGREKLFF. The CDR3 DNA reads as TGTGCCAGCAGTTTGATGTTCGGGGGAAGGGAAAAACTGTTTTTT.

The genes are TRBV19 and TRBJ1-5, with 8 bases that match TRBD1. This CDR3 region has 14 residues. Losses at the gene ends were 4 bases for V and 4 bases for J; bases not matched to a gene: 3. Germline lookup yields CDR1 LNHDA and CDR2 SQIVND (reference sequence). Here the CDR3 reads CASSKGQENQPQHF. The CDR3 nucleotides read TGTGCCAGTAGTAAGGGACAGGAAAATCAGCCCCAGCATTTT. Drawing the rest from reference TRBV19 and TRBJ1-5, the complete variable domain is DGGITQSPKYLFRKEGQNVTLSCEQNLNHDAMYWYRQDPGQGLRLIYYSQIVNDFQKGDIAEGYSVSREKKESFPLTVTSAQKNPTAFYLCASSKGQENQPQHFGDGTRLSIL.

V gene TRBV2 combines with J gene TRBJ2-5; perhaps TRBD1 as D (6 bases). V was trimmed by 10 bases and J by 6 bases, leaving 18 bases between them. The CDR3 extends over 13 amino acids. From germline, CDR1 is SNHLY and CDR2 FYNNEI. This CDR3 reads CAIFSRGLQTQYF. The CDR3 bases are TGTGCCATTTTCTCGAGGGGGTTACAGACCCAGTACTTC.

In this sample, this clonotype turned up a few times. The J gene is TRBJ2-1, the V gene TRBV7-6, with 7 bases identical to TRBD1. V lost 3 bases and J lost 3; bases outside the gene matches: 5. CDR3 length equals 15 residues. Germline CDR1 reads SGHVS; CDR2 reads FNYEAQ. The CDR3 coding sequence is TGTGCCAGCAGCTTGGGACAGAATAGCTACAATGAGCAGTTCTTC. Translation gives CASSLGQNSYNEQFF.

The chain couples TRBV5-1 to TRBJ2-1, with 11 nucleotides matching TRBD2. The CDR3 length is 18 residues. The V gene end was trimmed by 0 bases and the J gene end by 2 bases; junction bases not matched to a gene: 7. In germline, CDR1 is SGHRS, CDR2 YFSETQ. The CDR3 here is CASSLGSSGRFPYNEQFF. The CDR3 coding sequence is TGCGCCAGCAGCTTGGGATCTAGCGGGAGGTTCCCCTACAATGAGCAGTTCTTC. The whole variable domain, filled in from reference TRBV5-1 and TRBJ2-1, reads KAGVTQTPRYLIKTRGQQVTLSCSPISGHRSVSWYQQTPGQGLQFLFEYFSETQRNKGNFPGRFSGRQFSNSRSEMNVSTLELGDSALYLCASSLGSSGRFPYNEQFFGPGTRLTVL.

In the case of this clonotype: A much larger clone differs from this one at a single base, so this may be a read error. The V call is TRBV11-2, the J call TRBJ2-4, with D perhaps TRBD2 (5 bases). This CDR3 comprises 16 residues. Germline assignment: CDR1 SGHAT and CDR2 FQNNGV. DNA of the CDR3: TGTGCCAGCAGCTCGACGGTTAATCTAGCCAAAAACATTCACTACTTC. It codes for CASSSTVNLAKNIHYF. The entire variable domain, with the rest obtained from reference TRBV11-2 and TRBJ2-4, is as follows: EAGVAQSPRYKIIEKRQSVAFWCNPISGHATLYWYQQILGQGPKLLIQFQNNGVVDDSQLPKDRFSAERLKGVDSTLKIQPAKLEDSAVYLCASSSTVNLAKNIHYFGAGTRLSVL.

This clonotype was recorded at least ten times. This chain connects TRBV28 to TRBJ2-7; D possibly corresponds to TRBD2 (5 bases). Trimming stripped 6 bases from V and 2 bases from J, with 14 bases between. Germline V lookup: CDR1 MDHEN, CDR2 SYDVKM. There are 14 residues in the CDR3. CDR3 sequence (DNA): TGTGCCAGCAGCCGAGGGATTGGGCCCTACGAGCAGTACTTC. It is translated as CASSRGIGPYEQYF.

The chain recombines TRBV5-4 with TRBJ1-1; 7 bases line up with TRBD1. Germline values: CDR1 SGHNT, CDR2 YYREEE (reference sequence). The trim removed 10 bases at V and 6 bases at J, leaving 6 bases unmatched. This CDR3 has 11 amino acids. The CDR3 nucleotides read TGTGCCTCCCGACAGGGCCCTGAAGCTTTCTTT. Encoded protein: CASRQGPEAFF.

Only a few counts were recorded for this clonotype. The chain recombines TRBV5-6 with TRBJ1-5; D is unclear. Germline assignment: CDR1 SGHDT and CDR2 YYEEEE. This CDR3 has 14 amino acids. Between the trimmed V and J ends, which lost 6 bases and 3 bases, there was a span of 13 bases. The CDR3 DNA reads TGTGCCAGCACCTCCCGGCGGGCCAATCAGCCCCAGCATTTT. It is translated as CASTSRRANQPQHF.

The chain's CDR3 is CSARDNGEYTF. For the CDR3, the DNA is TGCAGTGCTAGAGATAACGGGGAATACACCTTC. The chain employs TRBV20-1 and TRBJ1-2; D is unclear. Germline CDR1 and CDR2: DFQATT and SNEGSKA (reference sequence). The CDR3 contains 11 residues. V was clipped by 0 bases and J by 11 bases, with 10 bases between them.